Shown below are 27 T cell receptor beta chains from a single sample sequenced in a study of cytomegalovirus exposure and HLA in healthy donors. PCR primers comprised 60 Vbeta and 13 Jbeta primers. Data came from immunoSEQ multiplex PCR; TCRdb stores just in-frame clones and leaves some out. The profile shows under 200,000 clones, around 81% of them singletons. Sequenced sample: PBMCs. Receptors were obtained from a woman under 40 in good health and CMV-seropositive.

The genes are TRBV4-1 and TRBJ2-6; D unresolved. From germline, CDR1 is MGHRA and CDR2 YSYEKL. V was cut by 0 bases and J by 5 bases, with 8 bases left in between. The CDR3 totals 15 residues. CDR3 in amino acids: CASSQDLARANVLTF. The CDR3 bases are TGCGCCAGCAGCCAAGACTTGGCAAGGGCCAACGTCCTGACTTTC.

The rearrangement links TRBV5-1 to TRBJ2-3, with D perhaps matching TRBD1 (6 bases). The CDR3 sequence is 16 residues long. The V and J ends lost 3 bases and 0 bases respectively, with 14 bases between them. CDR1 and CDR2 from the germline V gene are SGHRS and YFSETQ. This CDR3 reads CASSSLDRRSTDTQYF. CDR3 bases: TGCGCCAGCAGCTCCCTAGACAGGCGAAGCACAGATACGCAGTATTTT.

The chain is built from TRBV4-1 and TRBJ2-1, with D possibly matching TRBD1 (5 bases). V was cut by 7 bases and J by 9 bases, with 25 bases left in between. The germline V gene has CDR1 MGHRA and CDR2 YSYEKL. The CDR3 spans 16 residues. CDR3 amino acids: CASKNPGRHPDSEQFF. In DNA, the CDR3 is TGCGCCAGCAAGAATCCGGGCCGACACCCCGACAGTGAGCAGTTCTTC.

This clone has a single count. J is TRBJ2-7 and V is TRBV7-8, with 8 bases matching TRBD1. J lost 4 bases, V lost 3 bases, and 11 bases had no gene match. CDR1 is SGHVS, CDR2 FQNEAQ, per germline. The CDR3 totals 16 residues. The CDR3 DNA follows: TGTGCCAGCAGCTTTGAGTACAGGGGGGAAGGATACGAGCAGTACTTC. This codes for CASSFEYRGEGYEQYF.

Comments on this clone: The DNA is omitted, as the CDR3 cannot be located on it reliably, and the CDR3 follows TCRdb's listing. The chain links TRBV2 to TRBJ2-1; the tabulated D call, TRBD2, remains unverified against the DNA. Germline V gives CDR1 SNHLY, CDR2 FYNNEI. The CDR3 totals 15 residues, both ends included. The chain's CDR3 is CASILGLFAYNEQFF.

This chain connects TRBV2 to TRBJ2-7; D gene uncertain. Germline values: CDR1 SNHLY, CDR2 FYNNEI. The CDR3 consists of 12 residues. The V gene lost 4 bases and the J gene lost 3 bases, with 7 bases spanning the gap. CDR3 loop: CASSVSSYEQYF. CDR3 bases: TGTGCCAGCAGTGTTTCCAGCTACGAGCAGTACTTC.

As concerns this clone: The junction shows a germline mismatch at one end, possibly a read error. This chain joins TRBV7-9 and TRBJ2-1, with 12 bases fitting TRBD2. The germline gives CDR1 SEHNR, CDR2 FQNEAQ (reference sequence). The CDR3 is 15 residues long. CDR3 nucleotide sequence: TGTTCCAGCAGCCAAACTAGCGGGAGGAACAATGAGCAGTTCTTC. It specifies CSSSQTSGRNNEQFF.

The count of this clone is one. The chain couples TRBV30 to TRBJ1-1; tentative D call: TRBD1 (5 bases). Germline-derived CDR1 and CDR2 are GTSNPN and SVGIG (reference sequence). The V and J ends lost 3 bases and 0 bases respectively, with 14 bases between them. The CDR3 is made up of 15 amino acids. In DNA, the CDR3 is TGTGCCTGGAGGGGGGGGGTACAAATGAACACTGAAGCTTTCTTT. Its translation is CAWRGGVQMNTEAFF.

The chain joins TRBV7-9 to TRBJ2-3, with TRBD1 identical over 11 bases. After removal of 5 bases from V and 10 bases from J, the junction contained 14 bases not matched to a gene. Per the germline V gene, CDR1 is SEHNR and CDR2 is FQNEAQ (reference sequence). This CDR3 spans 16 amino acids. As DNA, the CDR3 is TGTGCCAGCAGCCAAATTACCGGGACAGGGGGAGGTTCGCAGTATTTT. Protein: CASSQITGTGGGSQYF.

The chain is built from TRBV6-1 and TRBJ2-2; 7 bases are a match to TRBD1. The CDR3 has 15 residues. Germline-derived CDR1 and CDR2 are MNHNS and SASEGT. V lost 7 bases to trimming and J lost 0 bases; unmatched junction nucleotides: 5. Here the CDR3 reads CASTKTGPNTGELFF. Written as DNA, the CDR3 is TGTGCCAGCACCAAGACAGGGCCGAACACCGGGGAGCTGTTTTTT.

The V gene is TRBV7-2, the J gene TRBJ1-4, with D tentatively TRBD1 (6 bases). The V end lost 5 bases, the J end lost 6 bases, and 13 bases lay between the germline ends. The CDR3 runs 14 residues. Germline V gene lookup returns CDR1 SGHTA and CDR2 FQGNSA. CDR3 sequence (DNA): TGTGCCAGCAGCCCCGGGACAATACATGAAAAACTGTTTTTT. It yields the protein CASSPGTIHEKLFF. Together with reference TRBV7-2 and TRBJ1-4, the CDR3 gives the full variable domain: GAGVSQSPSNKVTEKGKDVELRCDPISGHTALYWYRQSLGQGLEFLIYFQGNSAPDKSGLPSDRFSAERTGGSVSTLTIQRTQQEDSAVYLCASSPGTIHEKLFFGSGTQLSVL.

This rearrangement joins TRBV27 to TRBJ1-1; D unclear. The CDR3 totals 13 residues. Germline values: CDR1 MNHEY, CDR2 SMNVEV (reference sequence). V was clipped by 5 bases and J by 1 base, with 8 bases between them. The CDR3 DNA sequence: TGTGCCAGCAGTCTCCAGGCGAACACTGAAGCTTTCTTT. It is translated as CASSLQANTEAFF.

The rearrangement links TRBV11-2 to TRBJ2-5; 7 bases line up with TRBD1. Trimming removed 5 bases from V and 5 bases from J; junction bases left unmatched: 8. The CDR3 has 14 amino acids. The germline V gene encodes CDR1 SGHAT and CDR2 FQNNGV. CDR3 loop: CASSPTGLGETQYF. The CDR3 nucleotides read TGTGCCAGCAGCCCGACAGGGCTGGGGGAGACCCAGTACTTC. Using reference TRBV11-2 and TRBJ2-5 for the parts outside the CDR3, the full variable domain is EAGVAQSPRYKIIEKRQSVAFWCNPISGHATLYWYQQILGQGPKLLIQFQNNGVVDDSQLPKDRFSAERLKGVDSTLKIQPAKLEDSAVYLCASSPTGLGETQYFGPGTRLLVL.

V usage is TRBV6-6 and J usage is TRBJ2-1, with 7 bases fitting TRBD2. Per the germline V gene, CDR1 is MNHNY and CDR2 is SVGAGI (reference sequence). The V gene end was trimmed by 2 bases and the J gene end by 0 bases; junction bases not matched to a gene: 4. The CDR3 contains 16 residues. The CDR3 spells CASSYNGLGSYNEQFF. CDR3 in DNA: TGTGCCAGCAGTTACAATGGACTAGGCTCCTACAATGAGCAGTTCTTC.

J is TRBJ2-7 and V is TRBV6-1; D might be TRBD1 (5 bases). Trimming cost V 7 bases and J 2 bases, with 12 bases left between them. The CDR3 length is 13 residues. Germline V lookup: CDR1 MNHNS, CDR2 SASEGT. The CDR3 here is CASTLRATYEQYF. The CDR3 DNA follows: TGTGCCAGCACCCTCAGGGCCACCTACGAGCAGTACTTC.

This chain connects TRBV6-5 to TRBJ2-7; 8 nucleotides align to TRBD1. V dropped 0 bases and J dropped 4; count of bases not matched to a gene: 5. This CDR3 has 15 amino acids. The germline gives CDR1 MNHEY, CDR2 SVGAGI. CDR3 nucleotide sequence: TGTGCCAGCAGTTACTCTCCAGGGGGCGGGTACGAGCAGTACTTC. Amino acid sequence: CASSYSPGGGYEQYF.

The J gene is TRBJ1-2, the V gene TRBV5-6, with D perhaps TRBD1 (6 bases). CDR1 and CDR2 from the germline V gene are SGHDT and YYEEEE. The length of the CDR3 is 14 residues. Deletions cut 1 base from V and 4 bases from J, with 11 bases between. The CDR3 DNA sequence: TGTGCCAGCAGCTTGTCCACAGGGAGCTATGGCTACACCTTC. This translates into CASSLSTGSYGYTF.

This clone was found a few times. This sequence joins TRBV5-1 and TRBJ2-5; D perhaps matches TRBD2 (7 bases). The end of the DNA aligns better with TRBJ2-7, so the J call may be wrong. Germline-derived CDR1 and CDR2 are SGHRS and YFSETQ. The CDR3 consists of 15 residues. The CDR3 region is CASSEGGGSPNEQYF. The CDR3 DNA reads TGCGCCAGCAGCGAGGGAGGGGGGTCCCCTAACGAGCAGTACTTC.

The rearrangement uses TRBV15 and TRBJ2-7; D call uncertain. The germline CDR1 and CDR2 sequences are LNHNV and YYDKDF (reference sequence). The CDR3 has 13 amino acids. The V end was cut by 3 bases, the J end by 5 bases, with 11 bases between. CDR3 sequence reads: CATSSTLRNEQYF. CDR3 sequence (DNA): TGTGCCACCAGCAGTACCTTGAGGAACGAGCAGTACTTC.

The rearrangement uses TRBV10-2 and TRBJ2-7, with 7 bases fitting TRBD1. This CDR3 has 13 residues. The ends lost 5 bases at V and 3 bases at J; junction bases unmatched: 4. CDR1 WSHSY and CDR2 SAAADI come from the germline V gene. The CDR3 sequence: CASSSYRGYEQYF. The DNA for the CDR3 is TGCGCCAGCAGTTCTTACAGGGGCTACGAGCAGTACTTC.

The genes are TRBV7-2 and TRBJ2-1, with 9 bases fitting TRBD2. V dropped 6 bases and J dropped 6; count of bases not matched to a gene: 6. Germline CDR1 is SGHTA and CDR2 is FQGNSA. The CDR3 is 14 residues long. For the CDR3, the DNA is TGTGCCAGCAGTAATCCGGGACTAGCCAATGAGCAGTTCTTC. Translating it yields CASSNPGLANEQFF.

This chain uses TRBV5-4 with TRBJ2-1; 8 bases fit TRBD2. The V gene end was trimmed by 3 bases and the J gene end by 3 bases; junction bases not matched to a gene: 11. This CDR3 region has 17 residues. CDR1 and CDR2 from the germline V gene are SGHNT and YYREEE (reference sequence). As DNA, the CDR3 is TGTGCCAGCAGCTCGATGAAAATGAGCGGGGGCTACAATGAGCAGTTCTTC. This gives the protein CASSSMKMSGGYNEQFF.

The CDR3 DNA follows: TGTGCCAGCAGCCGTGAATTAGGGACAGATAATCAGCCCCAGCATTTT. Its protein product is CASSRELGTDNQPQHF. The V and J genes are TRBV7-9 and TRBJ1-5, with 7 bases identical to TRBD1. The CDR3 has 16 residues. The V segment lost 5 bases and the J segment 4 bases; nucleotides outside the gene matches: 11. CDR1 and CDR2 from the germline V gene are SEHNR and FQNEAQ (reference sequence). The entire variable domain, with the rest obtained from reference TRBV7-9 and TRBJ1-5, is as follows: DTGVSQNPRHKITKRGQNVTFRCDPISEHNRLYWYRQTLGQGPEFLTYFQNEAQLEKSRLLSDRFSAERPKGSFSTLEIQRTEQGDSAMYLCASSRELGTDNQPQHFGDGTRLSIL.

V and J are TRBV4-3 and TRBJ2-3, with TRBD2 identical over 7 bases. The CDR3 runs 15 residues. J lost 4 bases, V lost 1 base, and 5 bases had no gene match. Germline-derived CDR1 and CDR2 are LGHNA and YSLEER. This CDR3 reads CASSQGGSSADTQYF. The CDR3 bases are TGCGCCAGCAGCCAAGGCGGGAGCTCTGCAGATACGCAGTATTTT.

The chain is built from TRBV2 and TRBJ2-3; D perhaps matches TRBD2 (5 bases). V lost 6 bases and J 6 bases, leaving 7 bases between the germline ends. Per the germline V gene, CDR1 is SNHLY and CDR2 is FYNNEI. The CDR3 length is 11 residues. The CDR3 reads CASRTGDTQYF. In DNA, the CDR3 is TGTGCCAGCAGGACGGGGGATACGCAGTATTTT.

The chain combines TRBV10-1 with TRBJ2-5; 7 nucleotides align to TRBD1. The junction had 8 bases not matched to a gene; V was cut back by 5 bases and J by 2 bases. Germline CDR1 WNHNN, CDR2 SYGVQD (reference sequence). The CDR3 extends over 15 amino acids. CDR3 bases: TGCGCCAGCAGTCCGACAGGGTTTGGGCAAGAGACCCAGTACTTC. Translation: CASSPTGFGQETQYF.

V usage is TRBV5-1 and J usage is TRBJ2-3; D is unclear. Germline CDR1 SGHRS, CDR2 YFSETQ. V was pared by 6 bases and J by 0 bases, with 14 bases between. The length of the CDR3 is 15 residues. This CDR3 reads CASTETPTSTDTQYF. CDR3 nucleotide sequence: TGCGCCAGCACCGAGACACCCACTAGCACAGATACGCAGTATTTT. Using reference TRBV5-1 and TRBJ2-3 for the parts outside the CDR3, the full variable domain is KAGVTQTPRYLIKTRGQQVTLSCSPISGHRSVSWYQQTPGQGLQFLFEYFSETQRNKGNFPGRFSGRQFSNSRSEMNVSTLELGDSALYLCASTETPTSTDTQYFGPGTRLTVL.